The source of this TCR beta chain is a study of blood T cell repertoires in COVID-19. Overall study: Italy, Spain and the United States were the sources of the convalescent and acute COVID-19 samples. PBMCs, B-cell-depleted T cells, or T cells provided the cDNA or gDNA that made up the material.

In the original processing: How many nucleated cells were present was estimated from reference gene primer amplification. Sequencing was performed with immunoSEQ multiplex PCR; in TCRdb, only in-frame clones are kept and a portion is missing. Clone size and the V and J calls come from that table; the DNA yielded D and trimming. In the table there are about 260,000 clones, approximately 89% of which are singletons. CDR3 length equals 14 residues. CDR1 and CDR2 (germline): LGHDT, YNNKEL (reference sequence). Trimming shortened V by 0 bases and J by 9 bases, and 12 bases separated the two germline ends.

The specimen sequenced was peripheral blood. This clonotype was sampled from a man aged 40-55 years who had recovered from COVID-19. The chain combines TRBV3-1 (or the pseudogene TRBV3-2) with TRBJ2-1, with D perhaps TRBD2 (6 bases). In DNA, the CDR3 is TGTGCCAGCAGCCAAGAACCGGGGGTGAGTGAGCAGTTCTTC. Translating gives CASSQEPGVSEQFF.